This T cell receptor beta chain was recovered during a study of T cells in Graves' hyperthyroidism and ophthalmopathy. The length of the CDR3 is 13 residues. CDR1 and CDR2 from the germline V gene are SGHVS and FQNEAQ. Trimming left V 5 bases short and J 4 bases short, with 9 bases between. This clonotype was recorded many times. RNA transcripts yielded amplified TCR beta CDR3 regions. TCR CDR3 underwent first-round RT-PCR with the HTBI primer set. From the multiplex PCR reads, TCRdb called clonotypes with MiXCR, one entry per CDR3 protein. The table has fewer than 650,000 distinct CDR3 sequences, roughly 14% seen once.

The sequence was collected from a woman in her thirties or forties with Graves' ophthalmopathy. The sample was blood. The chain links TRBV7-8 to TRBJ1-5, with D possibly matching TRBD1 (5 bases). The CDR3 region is CASSVGVNQPQHF. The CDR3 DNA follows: TGTGCCAGCAGCGTGGGGGTAAATCAGCCCCAGCATTTT. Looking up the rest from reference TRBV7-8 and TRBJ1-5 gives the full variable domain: GAGVSQSPRYKVAKRGQDVALRCDPISGHVSLFWYQQALGQGPEFLTYFQNEAQLDKSGLPSDRFFAERPEGSVSTLKIQRTQQEDSAVYLCASSVGVNQPQHFGDGTRLSIL.